Shown below are 4 T cell receptor beta chains from a single sample sequenced in a study of neurological immune-mediated disorders. MiXCR was run by TCRdb on the 5' RACE reads, yielding one entry per CDR3 protein. Seen here are tens of thousands of distinct CDR3 sequences, roughly 9.9% observed once, and the top ten hold 1.5% to 2%. Sequencing input: PBMCs. Receptor source: a man aged 45-65 years in good health.

This clonotype was seen many times. This sequence joins TRBV9 and TRBJ2-7; D ambiguous. The V end was cut by 0 bases, the J end by 7 bases, with 14 bases between. Per germline, CDR1 SGDLS and CDR2 YYNGEE. The CDR3 has 14 residues. CDR3 protein: CASSVEGAVGEQYF. CDR3 nucleotide sequence: TGTGCCAGCAGCGTAGAAGGAGCTGTCGGGGAGCAGTACTTC.

The chain has TRBV27 and TRBJ2-7; 7 positions match TRBD2. J lost 0 bases, V lost 6 bases, and 8 bases had no gene match. Germline lookup yields CDR1 MNHEY and CDR2 SMNVEV (reference sequence). The CDR3 spans 15 residues. The chain's CDR3 is CASSLGGSYSYEQYF. In nucleotides, the CDR3 is TGTGCCAGCAGCCTCGGGGGGTCGTACTCCTACGAGCAGTACTTC.

About this clonotype itself: The junction and the germline gene differ at one end; a read error may be behind it. The rearrangement joins TRBV25-1 to TRBJ2-6, with D maybe TRBD2 (5 bases). This CDR3 region has 16 residues. The germline V gene has CDR1 MGHDK and CDR2 SYGVNS. This CDR3 reads CASSPQRASEANVLTF. The DNA for the CDR3 is TGTGCCAGTAGTCCCCAGAGGGCCTCTGAGGCCAACGTCCTGACTTTC.

Ten or more counts support this clonotype. The rearrangement uses TRBV29-1 and TRBJ2-1; 11 bases map to TRBD2. In germline, CDR1 is SQVTM, CDR2 ANQGSEA. The CDR3 loop spans 15 amino acids. Trimming removed 3 bases from V and 7 bases from J; junction bases left unmatched: 8. The CDR3 sequence is CSVEGLAGGNNEQFF. As DNA, the CDR3 is TGCAGCGTTGAGGGCCTAGCGGGAGGTAATAATGAGCAGTTCTTC.